One sample yielded the 5 T cell receptor beta chains listed below, sequenced in a study of blood T cell repertoires in COVID-19. TCRdb keeps only in-frame clones here, not all; method: immunoSEQ multiplex PCR. The table has just over 90,000 clones, roughly nine tenths seen once. Sequencing input: peripheral blood. The receptors derive from a human donor with active COVID-19. The donor label of this sample is uncertain.

The chain recombines TRBV12-3 or TRBV12-4 with TRBJ1-3; D is unclear. V was pared by 1 base and J by 6 bases, with 7 bases between. The CDR3 consists of 13 residues. In DNA form, the CDR3 reads TGTGCCAGCAGTTTAGGAGGGCCAAACACCATATATTTT. Translated: CASSLGGPNTIYF.

The chain has TRBV6-2 or TRBV6-3 and TRBJ1-2, with D perhaps TRBD1 (6 bases). V was cut by 6 bases and J by 7 bases, with 21 bases left in between. Germline loops: CDR1 MNHEY, CDR2 SVGEGT. CDR3 length: 15 residues. The CDR3 reads CASSRTSRGLGGYTF. CDR3 bases: TGTGCCAGCAGCAGAACGTCCAGGGGCCTGGGTGGCTACACCTTC.

V usage is TRBV5-1 and J usage is TRBJ2-3, with TRBD2 matching over 11 bases. Germline values: CDR1 SGHRS, CDR2 YFSETQ. Trimming cost V 4 bases and J 4 bases; bases outside gene matches: 8. This CDR3 spans 16 amino acids. CDR3 amino acids: CASSQKTSGVADTQYF. CDR3 DNA: TGCGCCAGCAGCCAAAAGACTAGCGGGGTTGCAGATACGCAGTATTTT.

This clone was detected only once. This chain links TRBV6-5 with TRBJ2-3; D perhaps matches TRBD2 (6 bases). CDR3 size: 15 residues. With 7 bases removed from V and 2 bases from J, the gap between germline ends came to 16 bases. The germline V gene has CDR1 MNHEY and CDR2 SVGAGI. This chain's CDR3 is CASNRDGGATDTQYF. DNA for the CDR3: TGTGCCAGCAACCGGGACGGAGGGGCCACAGATACGCAGTATTTT.

The chain couples TRBV5-1 to TRBJ2-6; tentatively, D is TRBD1 (5 bases). The CDR3 loop spans 14 amino acids. V shed 0 bases and J shed 15 bases, with 16 bases lying between them. From germline, CDR1 is SGHRS and CDR2 YFSETQ. The CDR3: CASSLAAKGKDLTF. The CDR3 DNA follows: TGCGCCAGCAGCTTGGCCGCGAAGGGGAAGGACCTGACTTTC.